This T cell receptor (beta chain) comes out of a study of T cells in Graves' hyperthyroidism and ophthalmopathy. As regards this clonotype: Its antigen is still unknown.

V shed 8 bases and J shed 5 bases, with 13 bases lying between them. Germline values: CDR1 SQVTM, CDR2 ANQGSEA. The CDR3 runs to 11 residues. Findings of the study overall: Ophthalmopathy stood apart from stable hyperthyroidism in a 13 V-J model.

Researchers amplified the TCR beta CDR3 regions from RNA transcripts. First-round RT-PCR with HTBI primers amplified the TCR CDR3 region. MiXCR, applied by TCRdb to the multiplex PCR reads, yields one record per CDR3 protein. The data hold hundreds of thousands of distinct CDR3 sequences, with 35% to 45% observed a single time. The sequence came from a young man with Graves' hyperthyroidism. Sample: blood. The gene calls are TRBV29-1 and TRBJ2-7; the D is unclear. The CDR3 loop reads CSQVPGHEQYF. The CDR3 DNA is TGCAGCCAAGTTCCGGGCCACGAGCAGTACTTC.